Shown below are 8 T cell receptor beta chains from a single sample sequenced in a study of OX40 agonist ivuxolimab in advanced cancers. Data came from immunoSEQ multiplex PCR; TCRdb stores just in-frame clones and leaves some out. The sample shows 90,000 to 120,000 clones, 80% to 95% of them seen only once. The sequences come from CD4+ or CD8+ T cells sorted from blood, collected in a trial of the OX40 agonist ivuxolimab. These receptors came from an adult with an advanced solid tumor such as melanoma, head and neck, liver or kidney cancer.

V usage is TRBV5-6 and J usage is TRBJ2-2; 9 nucleotides align to TRBD1. Germline values: CDR1 SGHDT, CDR2 YYEEEE. The CDR3 contains 15 residues. V shed 4 bases, J shed 1 base, and the junction held 2 bases outside the gene matches. CDR3 DNA sequence: TGTGCCAGCAGCAGGGACAGGGTGAACACCGGGGAGCTGTTTTTT. This gives the protein CASSRDRVNTGELFF.

This chain joins TRBV7-9 and TRBJ1-5, with a possible D match to TRBD1 (5 bases). V was clipped by 4 bases and J by 6 bases, with 19 bases between them. Germline V CDR1 and CDR2: SEHNR, FQNEAQ (reference sequence). The CDR3 covers 16 residues. This CDR3 is CASSSTTGRQGQPQHF. CDR3 sequence (DNA): TGTGCCAGCAGCTCGACAACAGGTCGCCAGGGTCAGCCCCAGCATTTT.

The chain employs TRBV2 and TRBJ2-5, with D perhaps TRBD1 (6 bases). The CDR3 covers 13 residues. V was clipped by 10 bases and J by 5 bases, with 17 bases between them. Per germline, CDR1 SNHLY and CDR2 FYNNEI. CDR3 region: CAIPGPRGETQYF. The CDR3 DNA reads as TGTGCCATCCCGGGGCCGAGGGGGGAGACCCAGTACTTC. Complete variable domain (other parts from reference TRBV2 and TRBJ2-5): EPEVTQTPSHQVTQMGQEVILRCVPISNHLYFYWYRQILGQKVEFLVSFYNNEISEKSEIFDDQFSVERPDGSNFTLKIRSTKLEDSAMYFCAIPGPRGETQYFGPGTRLLVL.

The J gene is TRBJ2-7, the V gene TRBV5-1, with no clear D. CDR1 is SGHRS, CDR2 YFSETQ, per germline. The CDR3 covers 15 residues. Trimming removed 1 base from V and 0 bases from J, with 11 bases in between. In DNA form, the CDR3 reads TGCGCCAGCAGCTTGCCGACGGCCCTCTCCTACGAGCAGTACTTC. This encodes CASSLPTALSYEQYF.

This chain connects TRBV9 to TRBJ1-6; 9 positions agree with TRBD1. The CDR3 spans 15 residues. Germline V gene data show CDR1 as SGDLS and CDR2 as YYNGEE. The J segment lost 9 bases and the V segment lost 3 bases, leaving 7 bases of the junction unmatched. Written as DNA, the CDR3 is TGTGCCAGCAGCGCCGGGACAGGGCTCGGTTCACCCCTCCACTTT. Translated, it gives CASSAGTGLGSPLHF.

The chain is built from TRBV19 and TRBJ2-7, with 9 bases that match TRBD1. V gave up 6 bases and J gave up 5 bases; unmatched junction bases: 17. This CDR3 has 17 amino acids. From germline, CDR1 is LNHDA and CDR2 SQIVND (reference sequence). The CDR3, as DNA: TGTGCCAGTAGCCTATCAGCTTCGGGACAGGGAAGGAACGAGCAGTACTTC. Protein sequence: CASSLSASGQGRNEQYF.

The V and J genes are TRBV9 and TRBJ2-3; a possible D gene is TRBD1 (5 bases). The germline V and J ends were trimmed by 3 bases and 0 bases, with 8 bases remaining between them. Per the germline V gene, CDR1 is SGDLS and CDR2 is YYNGEE. CDR3 length: 14 residues. The CDR3 nucleotides read TGTGCCAGCAGCGCGACAGCTAGCACAGATACGCAGTATTTT. This sequence encodes CASSATASTDTQYF.

The rearrangement joins TRBV7-2 to TRBJ1-1; 10 bases align to TRBD1. Germline CDR1 is SGHTA and CDR2 is FQGNSA. This CDR3 has 15 amino acids. V lost 5 bases, J lost 1 base, and 4 bases stayed unmatched. The CDR3 nucleotides read TGTGCCAGCAGCCGGACAGGGGGTTCGAACACTGAAGCTTTCTTT. It yields the protein CASSRTGGSNTEAFF. Variable domain in full (rest from reference TRBV7-2 and TRBJ1-1): GAGVSQSPSNKVTEKGKDVELRCDPISGHTALYWYRQSLGQGLEFLIYFQGNSAPDKSGLPSDRFSAERTGGSVSTLTIQRTQQEDSAVYLCASSRTGGSNTEAFFGQGTRLTVV.